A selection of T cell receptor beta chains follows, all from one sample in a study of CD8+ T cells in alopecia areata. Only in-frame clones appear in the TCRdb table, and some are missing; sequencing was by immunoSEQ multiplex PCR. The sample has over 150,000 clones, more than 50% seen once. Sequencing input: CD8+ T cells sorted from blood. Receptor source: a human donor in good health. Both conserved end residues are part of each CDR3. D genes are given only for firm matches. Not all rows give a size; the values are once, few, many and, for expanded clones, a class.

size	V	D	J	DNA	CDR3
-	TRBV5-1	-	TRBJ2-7	TGCGCCAGCAGCTTGGAGGTCTCAGGACCCTACGAGCAGTACTTC	CASSLEVSGPYEQYF
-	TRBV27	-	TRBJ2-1	TGTGCCAGCAGTTTAACTACCTACAATGAGCAGTTCTTC	CASSLTTYNEQFF
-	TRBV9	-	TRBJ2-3	TGTGCCAGCAGCGACGGGTCGGGTACAGATACGCAGTATTTT	CASSDGSGTDTQYF
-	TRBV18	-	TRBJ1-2	TGTGCCAGCTCACCCGGCCCGGAGTCGGTTTATGGCTACACCTTC	CASSPGPESVYGYTF
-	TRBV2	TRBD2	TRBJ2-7	TGTGCCAGCAGTGACCCACTAGCGGGGAGCCACGAGCAGTACTTC	CASSDPLAGSHEQYF
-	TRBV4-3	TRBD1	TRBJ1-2	TGCGCCAGCAGCCAAGCTCCCGGACAGGCTCAGGGCTACACCTTC	CASSQAPGQAQGYTF
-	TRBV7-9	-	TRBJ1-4	TGTGCCAGCAGCTCTGAGGAAAAACTGTTTTTT	CASSSEEKLFF
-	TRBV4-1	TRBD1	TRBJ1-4	TGCGCCAGCAGCCTCGGGACAGGGAATGAAAAACTGTTTTTT	CASSLGTGNEKLFF
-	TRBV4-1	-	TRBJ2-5	TGCGCCAGCAGCCAAGATTCCGGACTCCGGGAGACCCAGTACTTC	CASSQDSGLRETQYF
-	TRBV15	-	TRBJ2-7	TGTGCCACCAGGGACCACTCCTACGAGCAGTACTTC	CATRDHSYEQYF
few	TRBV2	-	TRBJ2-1	TGTGCCAGCAGTGAATATCAGGGTTCCTACAATGAGCAGTTCTTC	CASSEYQGSYNEQFF
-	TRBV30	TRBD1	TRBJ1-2	TGTGCCTGGGACGCCAGGGGGCTCGATGGCTACACCTTC	CAWDARGLDGYTF
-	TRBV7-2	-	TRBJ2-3	TGTGCCAGCAGCTTAAACGGGCCCACAGATACGCAGTATTTT	CASSLNGPTDTQYF
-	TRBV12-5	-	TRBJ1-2	TGTGCTAGTGGGCAGGGCGGTGGCTACACCTTC	CASGQGGGYTF
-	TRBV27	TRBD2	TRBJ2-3	TGTGCCAGCAGTTTATCCTCTCCTAGCGGGGGTTTTCAGTATTTT	CASSLSSPSGGFQYF
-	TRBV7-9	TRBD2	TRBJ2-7	TGTGCCAGCAGCTTTAACCTCGGGAGGAGCTCCTACGAGCAGTACTTC	CASSFNLGRSSYEQYF
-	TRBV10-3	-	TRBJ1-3	TGTGCCATCAGTGAGTCGGTGGTGAAAGGCCACTCTGGAAACACCATATATTTT	CAISESVVKGHSGNTIYF
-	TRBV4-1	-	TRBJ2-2	TGCGCCAGCAGCCAAGAGGGGGTCGCCACCGGGGAGCTGTTTTTT	CASSQEGVATGELFF
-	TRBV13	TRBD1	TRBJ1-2	TGTGCCAGCAGCTCGAGGGACAGGGTGTCCTATGGCTACACCTTC	CASSSRDRVSYGYTF
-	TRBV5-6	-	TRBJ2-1	TGTGCCAGCAGCTTGACTCGAAACGATGAGCAGTTCTTC	CASSLTRNDEQFF
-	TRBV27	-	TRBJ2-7	TGTGCCAGCAGCGGAGGGGGTCGCGAGCAGTACTTC	CASSGGGREQYF
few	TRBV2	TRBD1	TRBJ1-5	TGTGCCAGCAGTGAAGCGCTCGGGGGACAGCGCGGCAATCAGCCCCAGCATTTT	CASSEALGGQRGNQPQHF